The clone carrying this T cell receptor gamma chain is judged large. Other DNA sequences in this sample translate to the same CDR3. These data come from a study of gamma-delta chains in newborns, infants, children. Overall study context: Innate gammadelta T cells reportedly expand polyclonally right after birth, driven by microbial exposure, per the title.

TCRdb called clones anew from the reads with CATT. The sample contains 1,000 or so gamma-chain clones, approximately 4% of which appear only once. This clonotype was obtained from a child who was a newborn, infant or young child, either healthy, febrile or measles-vaccinated (not recorded which). The sequenced sample consisted of blood.

Here the CDR3 DNA reads TGTGCCTTGTGGGACGAAGAGTTGGGCAAAAAAATCAAGGTATTT. This gives the protein CALWDEELGKKIKVF. The chain recombines TRGV9 with TRGJP. Germline lookup yields CDR1 GITISATS and CDR2 ISYDGTV (reference sequence). This CDR3 is built from 15 residues. V shed 4 bases and J 5 bases; nucleotides not matched to a gene: 2.